The rows below give T cell receptor beta chains drawn from one sample of a study of cytomegalovirus exposure and HLA in healthy donors. The assay was immunoSEQ multiplex PCR, and TCRdb's table has in-frame clones only and misses some. The data contain around 130,000 clones, around 83% of them seen just once; the ten biggest clones take up 2.5% to 3.5%. Sequencing used PBMCs. The receptors here all came from a woman aged 18-30 years in good health and CMV-seropositive. The CDR3 runs from the conserved cysteine through the conserved F or W. D genes are given only for firm matches. Clone size is shown for a subset of rows, as once, few, many or a class of expanded clone.

d_gene,j_gene,abundance,v_gene,CDR3nt,CDR3aa
NA,TRBJ2-1,NA,TRBV10-1,TGCGCCAGCAGATGGACTCCACCTTACAATGAGCAGTTCTTC,CASRWTPPYNEQFF
NA,TRBJ2-3,NA,TRBV15,TGTGCCACCAGCAGAGACCGCAGGGAAACAGATACGCAGTATTTT,CATSRDRRETDTQYF
NA,TRBJ2-1,NA,TRBV4-1,TGCGCCAGCAGCCAAGATGGCCTAAGGGGAGGTGAGCAGTTCTTC,CASSQDGLRGGEQFF
TRBD2,TRBJ2-2,NA,TRBV6-4,TGTGCCAGCAGTGAATCTAGCGGGGGGGCCGGCACCGGGGAGCTGTTTTTT,CASSESSGGAGTGELFF
NA,TRBJ1-1,NA,TRBV6-5,TGTGCCAGCAGTTACTCGAATAGGGGGAACACTGAAGCTTTCTTT,CASSYSNRGNTEAFF
NA,TRBJ2-3,NA,TRBV18,TGTGCCAGCTCACCACCACAGGGTAGGGCAGATACGCAGTATTTT,CASSPPQGRADTQYF
NA,TRBJ2-5,NA,TRBV7-9,TGTGCCAGCAGCACATACGGGGGGCCGGGACCTCAACTATGGGAGACCCAGTACTTC,CASSTYGGPGPQLWETQYF
TRBD1,TRBJ2-7,NA,TRBV6-1,TGTGCCAGCAGTGCTGCCGGGACAGTGTCCTACGAGCAGTACTTC,CASSAAGTVSYEQYF
NA,TRBJ2-1,NA,TRBV11-2,TGTGCCAGCAGTTCCTTGGCAGGGGCTTACAATGAGCAGTTCTTC,CASSSLAGAYNEQFF
NA,TRBJ2-5,NA,TRBV5-6,TGTGCCAGCAGCTTGCTCGACTCGGAGACCCAGTACTTC,CASSLLDSETQYF
NA,TRBJ1-1,once,TRBV7-2,TGTGCCAGCAGCCGCCGGGGGGGCACTGAAGCTTTCTTT,CASSRRGGTEAFF
NA,TRBJ2-2,NA,TRBV6-4,TGTGCCAGCAGTGAGGCTAGCAATTTCCCCGGGGAGCTGTTTTTT,CASSEASNFPGELFF
NA,TRBJ2-3,NA,TRBV5-1,TGCGCCAGCAGCTATGGGGCTTTTCCCACAGATACGCAGTATTTT,CASSYGAFPTDTQYF
NA,TRBJ2-7,NA,TRBV5-1,TGCGCCAGCAGCTTCGAGGGGGCGGGGGAGCAGTACTTC,CASSFEGAGEQYF
NA,TRBJ2-7,NA,TRBV5-1,TGCGCCAGCAGCTTGTCGGGGAGCGGCGGGGTCTACGAGCAGTACTTC,CASSLSGSGGVYEQYF
NA,TRBJ2-7,NA,TRBV19,TGTGCCAGTAGTAAGGAGGGCTCCTACGAGCAGTACTTC,CASSKEGSYEQYF
NA,TRBJ2-4,NA,TRBV11-2,TGTGCCAGCAGCTTATCTGGACAGCACCAAAACATTCAGTACTTC,CASSLSGQHQNIQYF
TRBD2,TRBJ2-3,NA,TRBV9,TGTGCCAGCAGCGTGTCTAGCGGGGGTGGTACGCAGTATTTT,CASSVSSGGGTQYF
NA,TRBJ2-3,NA,TRBV5-4,TGTGCCAGCAGCTTGGCCGGTACTAGCCCAGATACGCAGTATTTT,CASSLAGTSPDTQYF
TRBD1,TRBJ1-1,NA,TRBV7-2,TGTGCCAGCAGCATTGACAGGGTCGGGACTGAAGCTTTCTTT,CASSIDRVGTEAFF
TRBD1,TRBJ1-4,NA,TRBV11-2,TGTGCCAGCAGCCCAGGACAGGGGCTTGGTGAAAAACTGTTTTTT,CASSPGQGLGEKLFF
NA,TRBJ2-1,NA,TRBV14,TGTGCCAGCAGCGGGGGGGGGCCCTACAATGAGCAGTTCTTC,CASSGGGPYNEQFF